The next 15 T cell receptor beta chains were all read from a single sample in a study of identical twins. TCRdb analysed the 5' RACE reads with MiXCR anew, one entry per CDR3 protein. Of around 340,000 distinct CDR3 sequences detected, 10% to 15% appear once; the ten largest clones hold 7.2%. This same sample was also part of a study on yellow fever vaccine responses in identical twins.

What was sequenced was CD8+ T cells sorted from blood. Every receptor here comes from a woman under 30 in good health.

The chain combines TRBV6-6 with TRBJ2-2, with D uncertain. Trimming cost V 3 bases and J 7 bases, with 3 bases left between them. The CDR3 length is 11 residues. Germline V gene lookup returns CDR1 MNHNY and CDR2 SVGAGI (reference sequence). CDR3 nucleotide sequence: TGTGCCAGCAGTTATAACGGGGAGCTGTTTTTT. Protein: CASSYNGELFF.

Concerning this clonotype: Germline and junction disagree at one end, which may indicate a read error. The CDR3 loop is CSSSLGGGERQFF. For the CDR3, the DNA is TGTTCCAGCAGTTTAGGGGGCGGAGAGCGGCAGTTCTTC. The gene calls are TRBV12-3 or TRBV12-4 and TRBJ2-1; TRBD1 aligns across 7 bases. This CDR3 region has 13 residues.

The chain uses TRBV9 and TRBJ2-7; D could derive from TRBD1 or TRBD2 (5 bases each). With 3 bases removed from V and 2 bases from J, the gap between germline ends came to 15 bases. The CDR3 totals 15 residues. CDR1 is SGDLS and CDR2 is YYNGEE in the germline V gene. CDR3 nucleotide sequence: TGTGCCAGCAGCGGGGGGTCGGGGTTCGCCTACGAGCAGTACTTC. Protein sequence: CASSGGSGFAYEQYF.

This clonotype was counted ten times or more. V is TRBV7-9 and J is TRBJ2-1; D gene unclear. V lost 4 bases and J lost 10, with 11 bases in between. CDR1 SEHNR and CDR2 FQNEAQ come from the germline V gene (reference sequence). This CDR3 is 12 amino acids long. This CDR3 is CASSSLSKEQFF. CDR3 sequence (DNA): TGTGCCAGCAGCTCCCTAAGCAAGGAGCAGTTCTTC.

The sample holds many counts of this clonotype. This sequence joins TRBV4-1 and TRBJ2-3; D is unclear. Germline CDR1 MGHRA, CDR2 YSYEKL. Trimming pared 0 bases from V and 9 bases from J, leaving 22 bases between. The CDR3 is 17 amino acids. CDR3: CASSQDPGINPSGTQYF. CDR3 DNA sequence: TGCGCCAGCAGCCAAGATCCTGGGATAAACCCCTCTGGAACGCAGTATTTT.

This chain joins TRBV3-1 and TRBJ2-1; D uncertain. V was trimmed by 5 bases and J by 5 bases, leaving 16 bases between them. Germline V gene lookup returns CDR1 LGHDT and CDR2 YNNKEL (reference sequence). The CDR3 extends over 15 amino acids. CDR3 loop: CASSTDPGLHNEQFF. CDR3 in DNA: TGTGCCAGCAGCACCGATCCCGGGCTTCACAATGAGCAGTTCTTC.

This chain connects TRBV27 to TRBJ2-2; D ambiguous. The V end was cut by 7 bases, the J end by 1 base, with 7 bases between. Germline V gives CDR1 MNHEY, CDR2 SMNVEV (reference sequence). The CDR3 extends over 13 amino acids. The CDR3, as DNA: TGTGCCAGCAAAAAACAGAACACCGGGGAGCTGTTTTTT. Translation gives CASKKQNTGELFF.

The J gene is TRBJ1-1, the V gene TRBV6-4; maybe TRBD1 (6 bases). The CDR3 is made up of 14 amino acids. The germline V gene has CDR1 MRHNA and CDR2 SNTAGT. V was cut by 0 bases and J by 7 bases, with 12 bases left in between. CDR3 protein: CASSDSGQHHEAFF. CDR3 nucleotide sequence: TGTGCCAGCAGTGACTCAGGACAGCACCATGAAGCTTTCTTT.

This clonotype was seen a handful of times. In DNA, the CDR3 is TGCGCCAGCAGCCACGTAGGAACCCTTTCCTACGAGCAGTACTTC. Amino acid sequence: CASSHVGTLSYEQYF. The chain has TRBV4-1 and TRBJ2-7, with D hard to call. The V gene lost 3 bases and the J gene lost 1 base, with 13 bases spanning the gap. The V gene's germline CDR1 is MGHRA and CDR2 YSYEKL. This CDR3 is built from 15 residues.

This clonotype turned up a few times. The chain uses TRBV7-9 and TRBJ2-1, with 7 bases identical to TRBD2. CDR1 and CDR2 (germline): SEHNR, FQNEAQ (reference sequence). The ends lost 5 bases at V and 8 bases at J; junction bases unmatched: 12. This CDR3 comprises 15 residues. The CDR3 sequence is CASSPGLGREDEQFF. Written as DNA, the CDR3 is TGTGCCAGCAGCCCCGGACTAGGTCGGGAGGATGAGCAGTTCTTC.

This sequence joins TRBV2 and TRBJ2-1; TRBD2 matches at 10 bases. The germline V gene encodes CDR1 SNHLY and CDR2 FYNNEI. With V trimmed by 11 bases and J by 7 bases, 23 bases remained unmatched. CDR3 length: 18 residues. The CDR3 reads CALCLTWSLSGGVNEQFF. Here the CDR3 DNA reads TGTGCCCTCTGTTTAACCTGGTCCTTAAGCGGGGGGGTTAATGAGCAGTTCTTC.

This clonotype was seen only a few times. The J gene is TRBJ2-3, the V gene TRBV6-9; the match to TRBD1 covers 8 bases. CDR3 length: 15 residues. CDR1 MNHGY and CDR2 SVAAGI come from the germline V gene. Trimming removed 1 base from V and 4 bases from J; junction bases left unmatched: 4. CDR3 in DNA: TGTGCCAGCAGTTATTGCCCACAGGGGGCAGATACGCAGTATTTT. Translating it yields CASSYCPQGADTQYF.

This clonotype was seen more than once but under ten times. V and J are TRBV29-1 and TRBJ2-7, with a tentative D call TRBD2 (5 bases). V was clipped by 4 bases and J by 0 bases, with 16 bases between them. Germline values: CDR1 SQVTM, CDR2 ANQGSEA. The CDR3 consists of 15 residues. The CDR3 loop reads CSVARAGSSSYEQYF. CDR3 DNA sequence: TGCAGCGTTGCAAGGGCGGGTTCCAGCTCCTACGAGCAGTACTTC.

The chain links TRBV12-3 or TRBV12-4 to TRBJ2-5, with D possibly matching TRBD1 (6 bases). Trimming cost V 3 bases and J 2 bases, with 10 bases left between them. CDR3 length: 14 residues. DNA of the CDR3: TGTGCCAGCAGTTTCAACGGACAGCAAGAGACCCAGTACTTC. Its protein is CASSFNGQQETQYF.

V usage is TRBV21-1 and J usage is TRBJ1-1. TRBV21-1 is listed as a pseudogene. CDR3 length: 11 amino acids. CDR3 nucleotides: TGTGCCAATAATTGCAGGACAGAGGCTTTCTTT. It specifies CANNCRTEAFF.